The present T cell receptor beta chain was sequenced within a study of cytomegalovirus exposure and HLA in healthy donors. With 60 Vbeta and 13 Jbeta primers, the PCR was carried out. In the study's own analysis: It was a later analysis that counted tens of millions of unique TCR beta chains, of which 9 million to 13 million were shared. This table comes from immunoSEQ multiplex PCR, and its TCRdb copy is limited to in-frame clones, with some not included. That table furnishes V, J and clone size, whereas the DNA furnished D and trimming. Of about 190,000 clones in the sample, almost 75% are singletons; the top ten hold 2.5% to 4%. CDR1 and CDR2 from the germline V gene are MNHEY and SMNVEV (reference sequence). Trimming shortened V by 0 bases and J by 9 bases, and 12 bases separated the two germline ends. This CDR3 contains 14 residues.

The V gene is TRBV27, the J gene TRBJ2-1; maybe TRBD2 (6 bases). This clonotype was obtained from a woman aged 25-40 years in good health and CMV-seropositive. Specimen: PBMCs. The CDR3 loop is CASSLSRERGEQFF. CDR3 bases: TGTGCCAGCAGTTTATCTCGGGAGAGGGGTGAGCAGTTCTTC.